Below, one T cell receptor beta chain is given with its context. Its specificity is unknown. This entry is derived from a study of monozygotic twins with inflammatory bowel disease. Points from the study as a whole: The analysis yielded no support for one strong signal or clonotype associated with IBD.

Using the 5' RACE reads, TCRdb records one entry per CDR3 protein without DNA. The table lists about 380,000 distinct CDR3 sequences, with 2% to 3% in the top ten. This CDR3 is 15 amino acids long. Germline CDR1 SEHNR, CDR2 FQNEAQ (reference sequence). The rearrangement uses TRBV7-9 and TRBJ1-1; TCRdb proposes TRBD1, but this gene call is untestable without DNA. This receptor was obtained from a human donor with ulcerative colitis or Crohn's disease, or a healthy co-twin of an affected twin (not recorded which). The specimen sequenced was blood. The CDR3 spells CASSPGGTGDTEAFF.